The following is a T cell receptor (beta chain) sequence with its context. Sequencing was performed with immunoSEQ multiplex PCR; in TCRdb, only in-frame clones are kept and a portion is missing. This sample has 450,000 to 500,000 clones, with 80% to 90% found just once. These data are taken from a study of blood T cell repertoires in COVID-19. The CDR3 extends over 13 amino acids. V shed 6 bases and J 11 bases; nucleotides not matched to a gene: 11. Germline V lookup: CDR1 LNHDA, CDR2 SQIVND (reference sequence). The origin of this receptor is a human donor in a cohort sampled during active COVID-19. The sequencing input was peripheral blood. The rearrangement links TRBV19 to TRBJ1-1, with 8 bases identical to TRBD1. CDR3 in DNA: TGTGCCAGTAGCCTTCTAAGGACAGGGCATGCTTTCTTT. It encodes CASSLLRTGHAFF.